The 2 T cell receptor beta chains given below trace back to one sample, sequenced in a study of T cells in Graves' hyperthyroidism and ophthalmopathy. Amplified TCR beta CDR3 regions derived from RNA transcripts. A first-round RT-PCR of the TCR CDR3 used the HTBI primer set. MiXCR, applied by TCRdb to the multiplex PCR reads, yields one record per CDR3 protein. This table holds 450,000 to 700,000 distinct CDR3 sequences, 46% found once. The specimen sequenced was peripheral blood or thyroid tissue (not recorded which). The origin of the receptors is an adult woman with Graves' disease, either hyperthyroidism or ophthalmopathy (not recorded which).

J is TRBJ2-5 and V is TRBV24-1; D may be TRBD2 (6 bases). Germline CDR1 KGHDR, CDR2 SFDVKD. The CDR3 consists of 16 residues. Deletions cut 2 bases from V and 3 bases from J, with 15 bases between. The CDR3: CATSDSARTIKETQYF. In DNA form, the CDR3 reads TGTGCCACCAGTGATTCGGCCAGGACTATCAAAGAGACCCAGTACTTC.

The CDR3 region is CATRSGGSTNEQYF. Here the CDR3 DNA reads TGTGCCACCCGTAGCGGGGGCTCAACTAACGAGCAGTACTTC. This chain connects TRBV10-3 to TRBJ2-7; 9 bases align to TRBD2. Looked up from germline, CDR1 is ENHRY and CDR2 is SYGVKD. There are 14 residues in the CDR3. The trim removed 10 bases at V and 5 bases at J, leaving 12 bases unmatched.